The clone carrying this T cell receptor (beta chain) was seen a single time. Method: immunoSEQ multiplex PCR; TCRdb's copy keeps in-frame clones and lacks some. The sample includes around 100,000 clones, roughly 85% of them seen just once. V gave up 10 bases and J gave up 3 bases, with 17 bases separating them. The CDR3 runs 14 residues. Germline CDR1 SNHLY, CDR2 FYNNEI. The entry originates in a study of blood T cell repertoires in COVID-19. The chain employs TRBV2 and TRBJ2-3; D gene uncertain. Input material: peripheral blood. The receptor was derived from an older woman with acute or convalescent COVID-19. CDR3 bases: TGTGCCACTCAAGACTCCACTCGGACAGATACGCAGTATTTT. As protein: CATQDSTRTDTQYF.